The rows below give T cell receptor beta chains drawn from one sample of a study of T cell repertoires in cytomegalovirus infection. TCRdb independently ran MiXCR on the reads; one entry per CDR3 protein. The sample yields roughly 230,000 distinct CDR3 sequences, approximately 17% seen once. The sequencing sample was made of CD8+ T cells from PBMCs. These receptors all come from a human donor in good health (CMV status not recorded). Some clones in this sample may be carry-over from other donors' samples. The CDR3 runs from the conserved cysteine through the conserved F or W. A D gene is named only where the DNA matches it firmly. The listing skips clone size in some rows; elsewhere it reads once, few, many or a size class.

>TRBJ2-5|TRBD2|few|TRBV6-6
CATFGLAETQYF
TGTGCCACCTTCGGACTAGCGGAGACCCAGTACTTC
>TRBJ1-1|NA|few|TRBV27
CASSWKAGWSTEAFF
TGTGCCAGCAGTTGGAAGGCTGGTTGGAGCACTGAAGCTTTCTTT
>TRBJ2-1|NA|many|TRBV5-6
CASSLAFRIETNEQFF
TGTGCCAGCAGCTTGGCCTTTCGGATCGAGACGAATGAGCAGTTCTTC
>TRBJ2-1|NA|NA|TRBV11-1
CASTTVENQVMYNEQFF
TGTGCCAGCACCACGGTGGAGAATCAGGTCATGTACAATGAGCAGTTCTTC
>TRBJ1-6|NA|few|TRBV6-2/TRBV6-3
CASSYFLDGGHNSPLHF
TGTGCCAGCAGTTATTTTCTTGACGGAGGTCATAATTCACCCCTCCACTTT
>TRBJ1-5|NA|few|TRBV6-6
CASSPPRLELNQPQHF
TGTGCCAGCAGCCCCCCACGTCTTGAACTAAATCAGCCCCAGCATTTT
>TRBJ2-5|TRBD2|few|TRBV3-1
CASSQVGLAVETQYF
TGTGCCAGCAGCCAAGTGGGACTAGCAGTAGAGACCCAGTACTTC
>TRBJ2-7|NA|NA|TRBV28
CASSGPGAREQYF
TGTGCCAGCAGTGGTCCGGGGGCGAGAGAGCAGTACTTC
>TRBJ1-5|NA|many|TRBV7-2
CASSLEGVDLRPQHF
TGTGCCAGCAGCTTAGAAGGGGTCGACCTCAGGCCCCAGCATTTT
>TRBJ1-1|TRBD1|NA|TRBV13
CASSFGQGPTEAFF
TGTGCCAGCAGCTTTGGACAGGGACCCACTGAAGCTTTCTTT
>TRBJ1-2|NA|many|TRBV27
CASSPRQDRRYGYTF
TGTGCCAGCAGTCCTCGACAGGATCGCCGATATGGCTACACCTTC
>TRBJ1-2|NA|NA|TRBV6-1
CASRDSGTFNWNGYTF
TGTGCCAGCAGGGATTCAGGGACATTCAATTGGAATGGCTACACCTTC
>TRBJ2-2|NA|NA|TRBV5-1
CASSLWGVDEGELFF
TGCGCCAGCAGCTTGTGGGGCGTTGACGAGGGGGAGCTGTTTTTT
>TRBJ2-6|NA|many|TRBV7-6
CASSLGFREGANVLTF
TGTGCCAGCAGCTTAGGGTTCAGGGAAGGGGCCAACGTCCTGACTTTC
>TRBJ2-7|NA|many|TRBV7-6
CASSRYDRDTAYEQYF
TGTGCCAGCAGCCGATACGACCGGGACACAGCCTACGAGCAGTACTTC
>TRBJ1-5|NA|few|TRBV7-6
CASSLAQGSNQPQHF
TGTGCCAGCAGCTTAGCACAGGGAAGCAATCAGCCCCAGCATTTT
>TRBJ1-2|NA|NA|TRBV7-8
CASSLSQGGYGYTF
TGTGCCAGCAGCTTAAGTCAGGGAGGCTATGGCTACACCTTC
>TRBJ1-5|NA|NA|TRBV20-1
CSARDAGAPNQPQHF
TGCAGTGCTAGAGATGCAGGGGCGCCTAATCAGCCCCAGCATTTT
>TRBJ2-3|TRBD2|many|TRBV7-2
CASSLGPRTSGSITDTQYF
TGTGCCAGCAGCTTAGGGCCCCGGACTAGCGGGTCGATCACAGATACGCAGTATTTT
>TRBJ2-1|TRBD2|NA|TRBV5-6
CASSSATSGGPNNEQFF
TGTGCCAGCAGCTCGGCGACTAGCGGGGGACCGAACAATGAGCAGTTCTTC
>TRBJ2-5|NA|NA|TRBV15
CATSRTTENQETQYF
TGTGCCACCAGCAGAACGACGGAAAATCAAGAGACCCAGTACTTC
>TRBJ2-1|NA|NA|TRBV6-5
CASGGSAGNEQFF
TGTGCCAGCGGAGGGAGCGCAGGCAATGAGCAGTTCTTC
>TRBJ2-7|NA|NA|TRBV6-5
CASSYGTTSYEQYF
TGTGCCAGCAGTTACGGGACAACTTCCTACGAGCAGTACTTC
>TRBJ2-7|TRBD1|NA|TRBV7-3
CASSRTTGTSYEQYF
TGTGCCAGCAGCCGAACGACAGGGACCTCCTACGAGCAGTACTTC
>TRBJ1-4|NA|NA|TRBV27
CASSLYYRAEKLFF
TGTGCCAGCAGTTTATATTATAGGGCCGAAAAACTGTTTTTT
>TRBJ2-7|NA|few|TRBV28
CASSLFGTPPSEQYF
TGTGCCAGCAGTTTGTTCGGGACGCCACCGAGCGAGCAGTACTTC
>TRBJ1-4|NA|many|TRBV7-2
CASSLPGYSYEKLFF
TGTGCCAGCAGCTTGCCGGGTTACTCCTATGAAAAACTGTTTTTT
>TRBJ2-2|TRBD2|few|TRBV6-6
CASRHPERGVSGELFF
TGTGCCAGCAGACACCCTGAGCGGGGGGTTTCCGGGGAGCTGTTTTTT
>TRBJ1-6|NA|few|TRBV6-1
CASSLMSSDSPLHF
TGTGCCAGCAGTTTAATGTCGAGTGATTCACCCCTCCACTTT
>TRBJ2-7|NA|once|TRBV12-3/TRBV12-4
CASSTLYEQYF
TGTGCCAGCAGTACCCTGTACGAGCAGTACTTC
>TRBJ2-1|TRBD2|NA|TRBV5-5
CASSLGSSGGAHNEQFF
TGTGCCAGCAGCTTAGGCTCTAGCGGGGGGGCCCACAATGAGCAGTTCTTC
>TRBJ1-1|NA|many|TRBV6-1
CASSEAGGATEAFF
TGTGCCAGCAGTGAAGCCGGCGGGGCCACTGAAGCTTTCTTT
>TRBJ2-1|NA|NA|TRBV4-3
CASSPTEDSYNEQFF
TGCGCCAGCAGCCCCACAGAGGACAGCTACAATGAGCAGTTCTTC
>TRBJ2-7|TRBD2|once|TRBV2
CASLLGTSGAYEQYF
TGTGCCAGCCTCCTGGGGACTAGCGGGGCTTACGAGCAGTACTTC
>TRBJ1-1|NA|NA|TRBV6-2/TRBV6-3
CASRGNLRAPEAFF
TGTGCCAGCAGGGGGAACCTCAGGGCCCCTGAAGCTTTCTTT
>TRBJ1-2|NA|NA|TRBV5-4
CASRDSLAYGYTF
TGTGCCAGCAGGGACAGTCTAGCCTATGGCTACACCTTC
>TRBJ2-1|NA|NA|TRBV4-1
CASSQSPGERNEQFF
TGCGCCAGCAGCCAGAGCCCGGGTGAGCGGAATGAGCAGTTCTTC
>TRBJ2-1|NA|few|TRBV7-9
CASSFSGGGSPYNEQFF
TGTGCCAGCAGCTTCTCGGGTGGGGGATCTCCCTACAATGAGCAGTTCTTC
>TRBJ1-5|NA|many|TRBV6-2/TRBV6-3
CASSYSDAPSQPQHF
TGTGCCAGCAGTTACTCGGACGCCCCAAGTCAGCCCCAGCATTTT
>TRBJ2-7|TRBD1|once|TRBV11-2
CASSFRDRGIYEQYF
TGTGCCAGCAGCTTTCGGGACAGGGGGATCTACGAGCAGTACTTC
>TRBJ1-2|TRBD1|many|TRBV4-1
CASSQEQGSYGYTF
TGCGCCAGCAGCCAAGAACAGGGGTCCTATGGCTACACCTTC
>TRBJ2-1|NA|many|TRBV7-2
CASSSSGPVSYNEQFF
TGTGCCAGCAGCTCTTCAGGGCCTGTATCCTACAATGAGCAGTTCTTC
>TRBJ1-2|NA|few|TRBV29-1
CSVLAGMNYGYTF
TGCAGCGTTCTTGCAGGCATGAACTATGGCTACACCTTC
>TRBJ2-3|NA|few|TRBV12-3/TRBV12-4
CASTLDLEGIGDTQYF
TGTGCCAGCACCCTGGACCTAGAGGGTATTGGAGATACGCAGTATTTT
>TRBJ2-3|TRBD1|few|TRBV10-3
CAISEGTGGFRTDTQYF
TGTGCCATCAGTGAGGGGACAGGGGGCTTTCGCACAGATACGCAGTATTTT
>TRBJ2-2|TRBD1|few|TRBV25-1
CASSDERQGNTGELFF
TGTGCCAGCAGTGATGAGAGACAGGGGAACACCGGGGAGCTGTTTTTT
>TRBJ2-1|TRBD2|few|TRBV20-1
CSASGGASYNEQFF
TGCAGTGCTAGCGGGGGGGCCTCCTACAATGAGCAGTTCTTC
>TRBJ2-1|NA|many|TRBV2
CASRFLAREQFF
TGTGCCAGCAGGTTCCTAGCAAGGGAGCAGTTCTTC
>TRBJ2-2|NA|few|TRBV2
CASLGRRTGTGPTGELFF
TGTGCCAGCTTGGGAAGGCGGACCGGGACTGGACCCACCGGGGAGCTGTTTTTT
>TRBJ2-1|NA|NA|TRBV19
CASSIFAGAHNEQFF
TGTGCCAGTAGTATCTTCGCGGGTGCTCACAATGAGCAGTTCTTC
>TRBJ2-3|TRBD2|few|TRBV28
CASSFPADAGGWTDTQYF
TGTGCCAGCAGTTTCCCCGCCGATGCGGGGGGCTGGACAGATACGCAGTATTTT
>TRBJ1-5|TRBD1|NA|TRBV28
CASSLTGNAQPQHF
TGTGCCAGCAGCTTGACAGGGAACGCTCAGCCCCAGCATTTT
>TRBJ2-6|NA|few|TRBV29-1
CSVEWRADPSSGANVLTF
TGCAGCGTTGAGTGGAGGGCCGATCCAAGCTCTGGGGCCAACGTCCTGACTTTC
>TRBJ2-7|NA|few|TRBV7-9
CASSLDRQDEQYF
TGTGCCAGCAGCTTAGATAGACAGGACGAGCAGTACTTC
>TRBJ2-3|NA|NA|TRBV6-5
CASSRGHTDTQYF
TGTGCCAGCAGCAGGGGTCACACAGATACGCAGTATTTT
>TRBJ2-7|TRBD2|many|TRBV7-9
CASSVLAGDVEQYF
TGTGCCAGCAGCGTACTAGCGGGGGATGTTGAGCAGTACTTC
>TRBJ2-2|NA|NA|TRBV19
CASSIRRGTNTGELFF
TGTGCCAGTAGTATAAGGCGGGGTACGAACACCGGGGAGCTGTTTTTT
>TRBJ1-2|TRBD1|few|TRBV4-1
CASSQDRWGQVDGYTF
TGCGCCAGCAGCCAAGATCGATGGGGACAGGTTGATGGCTACACCTTC
>TRBJ2-1|NA|few|TRBV7-9
CASSLTGLIVQFF
TGTGCCAGCAGCTTAACAGGACTAATTGTGCAGTTCTTC